The clone carrying this T cell receptor (beta chain) was observed many times. The antigen remains undetermined. TCRdb re-derived calls from the multiplex PCR reads in MiXCR, one entry per CDR3 protein. The sample gives about 130,000 distinct CDR3 sequences, 21% of which show up once; about 2% is in the top ten. Axillary draining lymph nodes of breast cancer patients supplied the node samples. Germline V gene lookup returns CDR1 SGHRS and CDR2 YFSETQ. Trimming shortened V by 2 bases and J by 8 bases, and 10 bases separated the two germline ends. There are 13 residues in the CDR3. This record comes from a study of breast tumors, draining lymph nodes, adjacent tissues. The study's findings and limits: Tumors had less TCR diversity than lymph nodes, more than nontumor tissue. That most tumor T cells come from lymph nodes remained unproven.

This sequence originates from a female donor with breast cancer. Some clones in this sample may be carry-over from other donors' samples. Sequenced sample: axillary lymph node tissue. The chain uses TRBV5-1 and TRBJ2-2; D is undetermined. The CDR3 nucleotides read TGCGCCAGCAGCTTACAACAGTCGGGGGAGCTGTTTTTT. It translates to CASSLQQSGELFF.